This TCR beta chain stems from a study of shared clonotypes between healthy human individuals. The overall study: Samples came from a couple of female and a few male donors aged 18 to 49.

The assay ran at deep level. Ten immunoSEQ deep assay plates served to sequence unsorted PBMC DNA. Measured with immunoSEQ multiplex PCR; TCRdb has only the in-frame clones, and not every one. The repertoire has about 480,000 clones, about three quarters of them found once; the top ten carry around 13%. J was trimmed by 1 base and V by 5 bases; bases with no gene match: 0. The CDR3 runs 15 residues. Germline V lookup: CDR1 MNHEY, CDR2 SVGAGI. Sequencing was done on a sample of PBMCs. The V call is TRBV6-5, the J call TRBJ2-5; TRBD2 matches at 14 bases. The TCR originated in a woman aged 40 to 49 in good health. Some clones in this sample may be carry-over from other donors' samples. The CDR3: CASSGLAGGQETQYF. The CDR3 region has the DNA TGTGCCAGCAGTGGACTAGCGGGAGGCCAAGAGACCCAGTACTTC.